Following are 30 T cell receptor beta chains from one sample sequenced in a study of control samples from healthy donors and cancer patients (dated by TCRdb to about 2020). Libraries were made using the immunoSEQ multiplex PCR assay. TCRdb obtained this table from immuneACCESS and retained in-frame rearrangements with V and J assigned. These tables miss some clones; where compared with another copy, unresolved V genes account for less than half of the shortfall, and the remainder is unexplained. This sample lists 20,000 to 25,000 clones; roughly 91% were detected once. About 10% of the sample goes to the ten largest clones. The sequencing input was PBMCs. The receptors derive from a woman aged 60-75 years with head and neck cancer.

DNA of the CDR3: TGTGCCAGCAGCTTAGACGGGGGGCTCGTCAAAGAGACCCAGTACTTC. Its protein product is CASSLDGGLVKETQYF. This rearrangement joins TRBV7-9 to TRBJ2-5, with D tentatively TRBD2 (7 bases). V was trimmed by 1 base and J by 3 bases, leaving 15 bases between them. CDR1 and CDR2 (germline): SEHNR, FQNEAQ (reference sequence). This CDR3 is built from 16 residues.

The chain uses TRBV10-1 and TRBJ2-2, with a weak D call TRBD2 (5 bases). The CDR3 is made up of 16 amino acids. Trimming shortened V by 3 bases and J by 4 bases, and 15 bases separated the two germline ends. CDR1 is WNHNN, CDR2 SYGVQD, per germline (reference sequence). The DNA for the CDR3 is TGCGCCAGCAGTGAAAGTCGCGGGCCTGGCACCGGGGAGCTGTTTTTT. Protein: CASSESRGPGTGELFF.

By share of the sample, this clone is medium-sized. The rearrangement joins TRBV18 to TRBJ2-1; D gene unclear. CDR1 is KGHSH and CDR2 is LQKENI in the germline V gene. The V gene lost 2 bases and the J gene lost 11 bases, with 16 bases spanning the gap. This CDR3 is 14 amino acids long. The CDR3 protein is CASSPTGRIPQQFF. CDR3 sequence (DNA): TGTGCCAGCTCACCAACGGGTAGAATTCCCCAGCAGTTCTTC.

The rearrangement links TRBV19 to TRBJ1-5, with TRBD1 identical over 9 bases. CDR1 LNHDA and CDR2 SQIVND come from the germline V gene (reference sequence). The CDR3 totals 15 residues. V was clipped by 6 bases and J by 6 bases; unmatched bases: 9. In DNA form, the CDR3 reads TGTGCCAGTAGCATTGGGACAGGGTTGGCTCAGCCCCAGCATTTT. Residues: CASSIGTGLAQPQHF.

This chain links TRBV5-1 with TRBJ2-1; maybe TRBD2 (6 bases). This CDR3 has 15 amino acids. Germline values: CDR1 SGHRS, CDR2 YFSETQ. V was clipped by 5 bases and J by 4 bases, with 16 bases between them. The CDR3: CASSVPVGGYNEQFF. The CDR3 DNA sequence: TGCGCCAGCAGTGTCCCCGTTGGAGGGTACAATGAGCAGTTCTTC. Using reference TRBV5-1 and TRBJ2-1 for the parts outside the CDR3, the full variable domain is KAGVTQTPRYLIKTRGQQVTLSCSPISGHRSVSWYQQTPGQGLQFLFEYFSETQRNKGNFPGRFSGRQFSNSRSEMNVSTLELGDSALYLCASSVPVGGYNEQFFGPGTRLTVL.

The gene calls are TRBV24-1 and TRBJ2-2, with D perhaps TRBD1 (6 bases). V lost 2 bases to trimming and J lost 0 bases, with 12 bases between them. Germline loops: CDR1 KGHDR, CDR2 SFDVKD. There are 17 residues in the CDR3. CDR3 sequence: CATSDSTGSANTGELFF. The CDR3, as DNA: TGTGCCACCAGTGATTCAACAGGGTCCGCGAACACCGGGGAGCTGTTTTTT.

The chain employs TRBV24-1 and TRBJ2-5; D possibly matches TRBD1 or TRBD2 (6 bases each). Looked up from germline, CDR1 is KGHDR and CDR2 is SFDVKD. The CDR3 loop spans 16 amino acids. Trimming took 2 bases from V and 5 from J, leaving 17 bases between them. CDR3 amino acids: CATSDWKTGGGETQYF. DNA for the CDR3: TGTGCCACCAGTGATTGGAAGACAGGAGGGGGGGAGACCCAGTACTTC.

This rearrangement joins TRBV6-5 to TRBJ2-7; the D is unclear. Germline V lookup: CDR1 MNHEY, CDR2 SVGAGI. The V end lost 2 bases, the J end lost 4 bases, and 9 bases lay between the germline ends. This CDR3 has 13 residues. CDR3 sequence: CASSYARDYEQYF. The CDR3 coding sequence is TGTGCCAGCAGTTACGCAAGAGATTACGAGCAGTACTTC.

J is TRBJ2-7 and V is TRBV3-1 (or the pseudogene TRBV3-2), with D possibly matching TRBD2 (5 bases). The CDR3 covers 15 residues. Deletions cut 2 bases from V and 1 base from J, with 12 bases between. Per the germline V gene, CDR1 is LGHDT and CDR2 is YNNKEL (reference sequence). CDR3 nucleotides: TGTGCCAGCAGCCAATTGCCGGGATTATCCTACGAGCAGTACTTC. Translated, it gives CASSQLPGLSYEQYF.

The chain recombines TRBV6-5 with TRBJ2-7, with D possibly being TRBD1 (6 bases). Trimming cost V 7 bases and J 9 bases, with 19 bases left between them. Germline CDR1 and CDR2: MNHEY and SVGAGI. CDR3 size: 13 residues. The CDR3, as DNA: TGTGCCAGCAACGCACAGGGACCGGTAGGGCAGTACTTC. This translates into CASNAQGPVGQYF.

The CDR3 DNA reads as TGTGCCAGCTCACCAAACGGCAGGGGGGAAGATACGCAGTATTTT. Its protein is CASSPNGRGEDTQYF. The chain uses TRBV18 and TRBJ2-3, with D perhaps TRBD1 (7 bases). CDR3 size: 15 residues. V dropped 2 bases and J dropped 5 bases, with 14 bases sitting between them. CDR1 and CDR2 (germline): KGHSH, LQKENI.

CDR3 sequence reads: CASSEGLAGASYNEQFF. The CDR3 nucleotides are TGCGCCAGCAGTGAGGGGTTAGCGGGAGCTTCCTACAATGAGCAGTTCTTC. The chain links TRBV10-1 to TRBJ2-1; 9 bases align to TRBD2. Looked up from germline, CDR1 is WNHNN and CDR2 is SYGVQD (reference sequence). This CDR3 spans 17 amino acids. J lost 1 base, V lost 2 bases, and 6 bases had no gene match.

The genes are TRBV19 and TRBJ1-5, with D uncertain. V was clipped by 10 bases and J by 5 bases, with 12 bases between them. The CDR3 totals 12 residues. The germline gives CDR1 LNHDA, CDR2 SQIVND (reference sequence). The CDR3 loop reads CATQDGYQPQHF. The CDR3 DNA sequence: TGTGCCACCCAGGACGGATATCAGCCCCAGCATTTT.

The V and J genes are TRBV18 and TRBJ1-1; D is possibly TRBD1 (6 bases). The germline gives CDR1 KGHSH, CDR2 LQKENI. This CDR3 comprises 16 residues. V was shortened by 4 bases and J by 1 base, with 16 bases between the two germline ends. The CDR3 region has the DNA TGTGCCAGCTCACTAACGGGGGCAGGAGAGAACACTGAAGCTTTCTTT. Translated: CASSLTGAGENTEAFF.

V and J are TRBV27 and TRBJ2-7; the match to TRBD1 covers 12 bases. CDR3 length: 15 amino acids. The V gene's germline CDR1 is MNHEY and CDR2 SMNVEV (reference sequence). Unmatched junction bases numbered 6, after V lost 6 bases and J lost 3 bases. The CDR3 nucleotides are TGTGCCAGCAGCCCCGGGACAGGGGGCTTCTACGAGCAGTACTTC. It codes for CASSPGTGGFYEQYF.

This chain joins TRBV6-5 and TRBJ2-1; 7 nucleotides match TRBD2. Trimming removed 9 bases from V and 8 bases from J; junction bases left unmatched: 13. This CDR3 is built from 14 residues. Germline values: CDR1 MNHEY, CDR2 SVGAGI. In DNA, the CDR3 is TGTGCCAGTGAGCTCTGGGGGGGGAAGCATGAGCAGTTCTTC. Protein: CASELWGGKHEQFF.

The rearrangement links TRBV3-1 (or the pseudogene TRBV3-2) to TRBJ2-7; D is unclear. Germline-derived CDR1 and CDR2 are LGHDT and YNNKEL (reference sequence). This CDR3 spans 18 amino acids. V lost 0 bases to trimming and J lost 0 bases, with 18 bases between them. CDR3 nucleotides: TGTGCCAGCAGCCAAGATCTGCCCGAAGTCCGGAGCTCCTACGAGCAGTACTTC. Its translation is CASSQDLPEVRSSYEQYF.

The V call is TRBV7-6, the J call TRBJ2-3; 9 positions agree with TRBD2. This CDR3 is built from 15 residues. Per germline, CDR1 SGHVS and CDR2 FNYEAQ. The trim removed 6 bases at V and 3 bases at J, leaving 7 bases unmatched. The CDR3: CASSRIAGDTDTQYF. CDR3 sequence (DNA): TGTGCCAGCAGTCGTATAGCGGGAGATACAGATACGCAGTATTTT.

V and J are TRBV30 and TRBJ2-7; 11 bases align to TRBD1. This CDR3 spans 15 amino acids. The V gene's germline CDR1 is GTSNPN and CDR2 SVGIG (reference sequence). The trim removed 1 base at V and 2 bases at J, leaving 4 bases unmatched. In nucleotides, the CDR3 is TGTGCCTGGAGTGCTGGGACAGGGGGGGCCTACGAGCAGTACTTC. Protein sequence: CAWSAGTGGAYEQYF.

V is TRBV18 and J is TRBJ1-1; D call uncertain. Germline V lookup: CDR1 KGHSH, CDR2 LQKENI. The CDR3 has 15 amino acids. The ends were cut back, 4 bases at V and 1 base at J, with 13 bases in the middle. The CDR3 reads CASSRTEGRNTEAFF. The DNA of the CDR3 is TGTGCCAGCTCACGCACTGAAGGGCGGAACACTGAAGCTTTCTTT.

The chain is built from TRBV29-1 and TRBJ2-7; D is ambiguous. Trimming removed 1 base from V and 6 bases from J, with 10 bases in between. CDR3 length: 12 residues. The V gene's germline CDR1 is SQVTM and CDR2 ANQGSEA. The CDR3 region has the DNA TGCAGCGTTGAAGGGGAAAGGCGCGAGCAGTACTTC. Protein: CSVEGERREQYF.

This chain uses TRBV30 with TRBJ1-1, with TRBD1 as a possible D gene (5 bases). The germline V gene encodes CDR1 GTSNPN and CDR2 SVGIG (reference sequence). The CDR3 has 16 residues. V was cut by 4 bases and J by 1 base, with 19 bases left in between. The CDR3 region has the DNA TGTGCCTGGACTGGAAAATCTAGGGGCCGGAACACTGAAGCTTTCTTT. Translated, it gives CAWTGKSRGRNTEAFF.

V gene TRBV4-1 combines with J gene TRBJ1-5, with 7 bases lining up with TRBD1. Germline lookup yields CDR1 MGHRA and CDR2 YSYEKL. J gave up 6 bases and V 1 base, and 9 bases lay outside the gene matches. The CDR3 extends over 16 amino acids. The DNA of the CDR3 is TGCGCCAGCAGCCAAGCCCCGGTAAGGGGGCCTCAGCCCCAGCATTTT. Its translation is CASSQAPVRGPQPQHF.

The genes are TRBV18 and TRBJ1-1, with 7 bases matching TRBD1. The CDR3 is 13 residues long. The germline V gene has CDR1 KGHSH and CDR2 LQKENI. The V and J ends lost 5 bases and 3 bases, in that order; junction bases with no gene match: 3. The DNA of the CDR3 is TGTGCCAGCTCATCCGGACAGGACACTGAAGCTTTCTTT. It encodes CASSSGQDTEAFF.

The chain uses TRBV11-2 and TRBJ2-2; 8 nucleotides align to TRBD1. There are 15 residues in the CDR3. Germline V gene lookup returns CDR1 SGHAT and CDR2 FQNNGV. V dropped 3 bases and J dropped 4; count of bases not matched to a gene: 4. CDR3 DNA sequence: TGTGCCAGCAGCTTTCGACAGGGGCCCACCGGGGAGCTGTTTTTT. It codes for CASSFRQGPTGELFF.

The J gene is TRBJ2-1, the V gene TRBV18; D ambiguous. The V gene's germline CDR1 is KGHSH and CDR2 LQKENI. V was shortened by 2 bases and J by 5 bases, with 13 bases between the two germline ends. CDR3 length equals 15 residues. CDR3 sequence reads: CASSPGALTNNEQFF. The CDR3 DNA follows: TGTGCCAGCTCACCAGGAGCCCTAACTAACAATGAGCAGTTCTTC.

This clone turned up a few times. The rearrangement links TRBV19 to TRBJ2-7; TRBD1 matches at 9 bases. In germline, CDR1 is LNHDA, CDR2 SQIVND (reference sequence). The V and J ends lost 3 bases and 1 base, in that order; junction bases with no gene match: 1. The CDR3 sequence is 14 residues long. Written as DNA, the CDR3 is TGTGCCAGTAGTATCGGACAGGGGTCCTACGAGCAGTACTTC. Amino acids: CASSIGQGSYEQYF.

This clone was found once. The chain has TRBV28 and TRBJ1-1; D gene uncertain. Germline CDR1 and CDR2: MDHEN and SYDVKM. Trimming stripped 7 bases from V and 0 bases from J, with 9 bases between. The CDR3 covers 13 residues. DNA for the CDR3: TGTGCCAGCAAACTAAAATTGAACACTGAAGCTTTCTTT. Its translation: CASKLKLNTEAFF.

This clone was observed a single time. The gene calls are TRBV10-3 and TRBJ1-5; D is unclear. The CDR3 runs 17 residues. V lost 0 bases, J lost 0 bases, and 12 bases lay in between. Germline V lookup: CDR1 ENHRY, CDR2 SYGVKD. DNA of the CDR3: TGTGCCATCAGTGAGTCGAGCCCGGTGTATAGCAATCAGCCCCAGCATTTT. Its translation is CAISESSPVYSNQPQHF.

The chain carries TRBV28 and TRBJ1-5; TRBD1 matches at 11 bases. The CDR3 is made up of 15 amino acids. Germline lookup yields CDR1 MDHEN and CDR2 SYDVKM. V shed 7 bases, J shed 2 bases, and the junction held 4 bases outside the gene matches. The CDR3 DNA sequence: TGTGCCAGCACCCAGGGACAGGGGGGCAATCAGCCCCAGCATTTT. Its protein is CASTQGQGGNQPQHF.